This T cell receptor (beta chain) emerged from a study of cytomegalovirus exposure and HLA in healthy donors. Regarding the study as a whole: TCR beta chains associated with HLA were, in a later analysis, more clonally expanded than equally common others.

Trimming pared 0 bases from V and 1 base from J, leaving 11 bases between. The V gene's germline CDR1 is SGHNT and CDR2 YYREEE (reference sequence). The CDR3 is 16 amino acids. About this clone: Antigen: not known.

Both 60 Vbeta primers and 13 Jbeta primers went into the PCR. Measured with immunoSEQ multiplex PCR; TCRdb has only the in-frame clones, and not every one. This table holds 100,000 to 150,000 clones, about 73% found once. The V call is TRBV5-4, the J call TRBJ1-5, with D perhaps TRBD1 (5 bases). The sequence came from a woman aged 40 to 50 in good health and CMV-seropositive. Sequences were obtained from PBMCs. CDR3 nucleotides: TGTGCCAGCAGCTTGGCCGGCGGGGGAAGCAATCAGCCCCAGCATTTT. Protein sequence: CASSLAGGGSNQPQHF.